This is a list of T cell receptor beta chains from one sample in a study of shared clonotypes between healthy human individuals. Libraries were prepared by immunoSEQ multiplex PCR; TCRdb keeps only in-frame clonotypes and omits some of them. The table has 450,000 to 550,000 clones, around 79% seen once; the top ten hold around 13%. What was sequenced was PBMCs. The receptors here all came from a woman in her thirties or forties in good health. Some clones in this sample may be carry-over from other donors' samples. The CDR3 runs from the conserved cysteine through the conserved F or W. A D gene is named only where the DNA matches it firmly. For some rows the clone size is stated as once, few or many, or as a class when expanded; others skip it.

>TRBV6-6|TRBJ2-2|.|.
CASSYHQYTGELFF
TGTGCCAGCAGTTACCACCAATACACCGGGGAGCTGTTTTTT
>TRBV9|TRBJ2-7|TRBD2|.
CASSEGTSSYEQYF
TGTGCCAGCAGCGAGGGGACTAGCAGCTACGAGCAGTACTTC
>TRBV27|TRBJ2-7|TRBD1|.
CASSYLTSGTGRPRFYEQYF
TGTGCCAGCAGTTATCTCACCTCCGGGACAGGGCGGCCTAGGTTCTACGAGCAGTACTTC
>TRBV4-2|TRBJ2-5|TRBD2|many
CASSPRLAGGMEETQYF
TGTGCCAGCAGCCCGCGACTAGCGGGAGGGATGGAAGAGACCCAGTACTTC
>TRBV7-9|TRBJ1-4|.|.
CASSLGPPGTGEKLFF
TGTGCCAGCAGCTTAGGGCCCCCGGGGACCGGTGAAAAACTGTTTTTT
>TRBV4-3|TRBJ2-1|.|.
CASSQGLVNEQFF
TGCGCCAGCAGCCAAGGGTTGGTCAATGAGCAGTTCTTC
>TRBV2|TRBJ2-7|.|.
CASMRAYEQYF
TGTGCCAGCATGAGGGCCTACGAGCAGTACTTC
>TRBV28|TRBJ2-1|.|.
CASSILSSASYNEQFF
TGTGCCAGCAGTATCCTGTCTAGCGCATCCTACAATGAGCAGTTCTTC
>TRBV28|TRBJ2-2|.|.
CASSSIGTADTGELFF
TGTGCCAGCAGTTCCATCGGGACGGCGGACACCGGGGAGCTGTTTTTT
>TRBV6-1|TRBJ2-7|.|few
CASSRDPPEQYF
TGTGCCAGCAGCAGGGATCCCCCCGAGCAGTACTTC
>TRBV7-9|TRBJ2-2|TRBD2|.
CASSPWGGPGTGELFF
TGTGCCAGCAGCCCGTGGGGAGGGCCCGGCACCGGGGAGCTGTTTTTT
>TRBV2|TRBJ2-3|.|.
CASSEPPARSSTDTQYF
TGTGCCAGCAGCGAACCCCCCGCCCGTTCTAGCACAGATACGCAGTATTTT